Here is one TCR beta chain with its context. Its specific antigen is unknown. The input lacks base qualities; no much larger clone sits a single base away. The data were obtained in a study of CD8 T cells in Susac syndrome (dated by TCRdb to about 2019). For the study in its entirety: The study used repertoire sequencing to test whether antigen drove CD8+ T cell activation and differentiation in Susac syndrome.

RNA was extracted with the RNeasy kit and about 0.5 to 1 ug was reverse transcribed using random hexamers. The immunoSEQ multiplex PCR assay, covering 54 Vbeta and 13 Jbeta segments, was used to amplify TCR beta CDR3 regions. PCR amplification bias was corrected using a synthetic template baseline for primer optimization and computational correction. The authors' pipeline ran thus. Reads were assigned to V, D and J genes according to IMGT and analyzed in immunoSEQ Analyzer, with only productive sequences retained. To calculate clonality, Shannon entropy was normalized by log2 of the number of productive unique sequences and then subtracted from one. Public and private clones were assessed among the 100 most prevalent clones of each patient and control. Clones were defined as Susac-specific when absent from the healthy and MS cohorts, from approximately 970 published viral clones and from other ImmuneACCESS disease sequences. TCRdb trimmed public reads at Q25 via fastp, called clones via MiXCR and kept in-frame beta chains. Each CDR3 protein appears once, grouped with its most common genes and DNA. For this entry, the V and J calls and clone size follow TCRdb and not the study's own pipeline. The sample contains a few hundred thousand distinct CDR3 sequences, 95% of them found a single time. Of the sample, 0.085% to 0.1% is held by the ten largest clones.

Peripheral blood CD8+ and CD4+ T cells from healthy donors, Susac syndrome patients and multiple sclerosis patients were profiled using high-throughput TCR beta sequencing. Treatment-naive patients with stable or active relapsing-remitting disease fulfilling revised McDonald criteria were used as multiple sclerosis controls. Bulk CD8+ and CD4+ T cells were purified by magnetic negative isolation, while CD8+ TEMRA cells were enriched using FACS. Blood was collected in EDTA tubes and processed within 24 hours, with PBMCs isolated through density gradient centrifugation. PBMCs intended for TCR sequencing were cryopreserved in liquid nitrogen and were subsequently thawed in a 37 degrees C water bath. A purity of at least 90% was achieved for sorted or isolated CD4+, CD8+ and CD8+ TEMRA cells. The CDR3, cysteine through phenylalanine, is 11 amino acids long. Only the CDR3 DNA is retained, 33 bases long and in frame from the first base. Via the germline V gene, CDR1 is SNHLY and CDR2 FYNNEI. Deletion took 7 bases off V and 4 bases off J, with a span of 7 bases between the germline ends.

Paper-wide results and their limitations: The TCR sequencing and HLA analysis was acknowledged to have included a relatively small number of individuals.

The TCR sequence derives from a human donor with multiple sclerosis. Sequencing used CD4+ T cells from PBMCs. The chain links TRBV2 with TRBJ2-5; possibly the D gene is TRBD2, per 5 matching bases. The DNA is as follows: TGTGCCAGCACGGGGTCAGAGACCCAGTACTTC. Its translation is CASTGSETQYF. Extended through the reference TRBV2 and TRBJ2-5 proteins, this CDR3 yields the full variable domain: EPEVTQTPSHQVTQMGQEVILRCVPISNHLYFYWYRQILGQKVEFLVSFYNNEISEKSEIFDDQFSVERPDGSNFTLKIRSTKLEDSAMYFCASTGSETQYFGPGTRLLVL.